These T cell receptor beta chains were read from a single sample in a study of shared clonotypes between healthy human individuals. Clones were read by immunoSEQ multiplex PCR, and TCRdb kept only the in-frame ones, dropping some. Seen here are approximately 640,000 clones, about 90% observed once, and the top ten hold 30% to 35%. Sequencing used memory CD8+ T cells from PBMCs. The receptors were gathered from a man younger than 35 in good health. Some clones in this sample may be carry-over from other donors' samples. Both conserved end residues are part of each CDR3. D genes are given only for firm matches. Only part of the rows carry a size: once, few, many, or a class if the clone is expanded.

v_call	clone_size	j_call	d_call	cdr3_nt	cdr3_aa
TRBV19	-	TRBJ2-7	-	TGTGCCAGTAGTAGCAATGGGCACTTCTACGAGCAGTACTTC	CASSSNGHFYEQYF
TRBV10-3	-	TRBJ1-1	-	TGTGCCATCAGTGAGTTAAACACTGAAGCTTTCTTT	CAISELNTEAFF
TRBV5-6	-	TRBJ1-2	-	TGTGCCAGCAGCCCCCGGGGGAGCTCCTATGGCTACACCTTC	CASSPRGSSYGYTF
TRBV4-1	-	TRBJ2-3	-	TGCGCCAGCAGCCAAGACGGGCGGAGGAACACAGATACGCAGTATTTT	CASSQDGRRNTDTQYF
TRBV11-2	-	TRBJ2-7	-	TGTGCCAGCAGCTTAGCAGGCAGGAGCTACGAGCAGTACTTC	CASSLAGRSYEQYF
TRBV27	-	TRBJ2-1	-	TGTGCCAGCAGGGCTTACAATGAGCAGTTCTTC	CASRAYNEQFF
TRBV6-6	-	TRBJ1-1	TRBD1	TGTGCCAGCATCAGGACAGGAAACACTGAAGCTTTCTTT	CASIRTGNTEAFF
TRBV27	-	TRBJ2-1	-	TGTGCCAGCAGGGGTCCCCAGCCCGGGGTAGATGAGCAGTTCTTC	CASRGPQPGVDEQFF
TRBV27	-	TRBJ2-1	-	TGTGCCAGCAGTTTTACCAGCTCCTACAATGAGCAGTTCTTC	CASSFTSSYNEQFF
TRBV11-3	-	TRBJ2-1	-	TGTGCCAGCAGCCCCCGACTGAACTCCTACAATGAGCAGTTCTTC	CASSPRLNSYNEQFF
TRBV2	-	TRBJ2-2	-	TGTGCCAGCAGTGCGCGAGCGGGGAACACCGGGGAGCTGTTTTTT	CASSARAGNTGELFF
TRBV7-9	-	TRBJ2-7	-	TGTGCCAGCGGGGGCTCTCACGAGCAGTACTTC	CASGGSHEQYF
TRBV29-1	-	TRBJ2-1	-	TGCAGCGTTGTAGGCTCGAGTGGGCATGAGCAGTTCTTC	CSVVGSSGHEQFF
TRBV4-3	-	TRBJ2-3	TRBD2	TGCGCCAGCAGCCAAGTGTCTGTAGGCGGGGAGGGGTCTGATACGCAGTATTTT	CASSQVSVGGEGSDTQYF
TRBV15	-	TRBJ1-1	-	TGTGCCACCAGCAGAGATGGAGGGGACACTGAAGCTTTCTTT	CATSRDGGDTEAFF
TRBV5-1	few	TRBJ1-1	-	TGCGCCAGCAGATCAGGAGAACCGGCTTTCTTT	CASRSGEPAFF
TRBV29-1	-	TRBJ1-2	-	TGCAGCGTGGTAGAAACACTGGACGTGGGCTACACCTTC	CSVVETLDVGYTF
TRBV7-9	-	TRBJ2-1	TRBD2	TGTGCCAGCAGCTTAGACTCTAGCGGGAGTTTATGGAACAATGAGCAGTTCTTC	CASSLDSSGSLWNNEQFF
TRBV28	-	TRBJ2-7	-	TGTGCCAGCAGTTTGTCTCGAATAGGGGGAAACGAGCAGTACTTC	CASSLSRIGGNEQYF
TRBV19	-	TRBJ1-1	TRBD1	TGTGCCAGTAGTTTTTCACAGGGGGCGAGGACTGAAGCTTTCTTT	CASSFSQGARTEAFF
TRBV4-1	-	TRBJ2-7	TRBD1	TGCGCCAGCAGCCAAGAAGGGGGCGGCCCCTACGAGCAGTACTTC	CASSQEGGGPYEQYF
TRBV5-4	-	TRBJ1-1	-	TGTGCCAGCAGCTTGGATCACGGCTACGATACTGAAGCTTTCTTT	CASSLDHGYDTEAFF
TRBV7-9	-	TRBJ2-7	TRBD1	TGTGCCAGCAGCTTACGACAGGGCGTTGGTAGACCTTCTCCCTACGAGCAGTACTTC	CASSLRQGVGRPSPYEQYF
TRBV7-9	-	TRBJ2-1	-	TGTGCCAGCAGCCCCCGGTGGGGTCCCCGTTTCGATGAGCAGTTCTTC	CASSPRWGPRFDEQFF
TRBV7-8	-	TRBJ1-5	-	TGTGCCAGCAGCCCAACCGGCAATCAGCCCCAGCATTTT	CASSPTGNQPQHF
TRBV19	-	TRBJ1-5	-	TGTGCCAGTAGGGGGGCTAGCAATCAGCCCCAGCATTTT	CASRGASNQPQHF
TRBV20-1	-	TRBJ1-2	-	TGCAGTGCTCCCCGTAGGTATGGCTACACCTTC	CSAPRRYGYTF
TRBV28	many	TRBJ2-1	-	TGTGCCAGCAGTTTGGTTAGCGCCCATGAGCAGTTCTTC	CASSLVSAHEQFF
TRBV27	-	TRBJ1-5	-	TGTGCCAGCAGTTTACGGGACGGCAATCAGCCCCAGCATTTT	CASSLRDGNQPQHF
TRBV28	-	TRBJ2-1	-	TGTGCCAGCAGTCTAATTAACCCCGGACTTACCCATGATGAGCAGTTCTTC	CASSLINPGLTHDEQFF
TRBV7-2	-	TRBJ2-3	-	TGTGCCAGCAGCCCCCATCGCACAGATACGCAGTATTTT	CASSPHRTDTQYF
TRBV7-9	-	TRBJ1-5	-	TGTGCCAGCAGCTTGGCGCATAGCAATCAGCCCCAGCATTTT	CASSLAHSNQPQHF
TRBV5-1	-	TRBJ2-1	-	TGCGCCAGCAGCTTCCCCCGGGTGGGACCTACAAACAATGAGCAGTTCTTC	CASSFPRVGPTNNEQFF
TRBV19	-	TRBJ2-7	-	TGTGCCAGTAGTGGTCTGAGTCCCGAACTCCGGTACGAGCAGTACTTC	CASSGLSPELRYEQYF
TRBV4-3	-	TRBJ2-2	-	TGCGCCAGCAGCCAAGATTTTGGGAACACCGGGGAGCTGTTTTTT	CASSQDFGNTGELFF
TRBV4-1	-	TRBJ2-7	-	TGCGCCAGCAGCCAAGCCGAGAATCTACCATACGAGCAGTACTTC	CASSQAENLPYEQYF
TRBV5-6	-	TRBJ1-1	-	TGTGCCAGCAACCTCGGCAGGAACACTGAAGCTTTCTTT	CASNLGRNTEAFF
TRBV7-8	-	TRBJ2-7	-	TGTGCCAGCAGCTCCTCAATCTACGAGCAGTACTTC	CASSSSIYEQYF
TRBV28	-	TRBJ2-3	-	TGTGCCAGCAGTCCGCCAGGGGAGACAGATACGCAGTATTTT	CASSPPGETDTQYF
TRBV9	few	TRBJ2-2	-	TGTGCCAGCAGCACGAACACCGGGGAGCTGTTTTTT	CASSTNTGELFF
TRBV30	-	TRBJ2-1	-	TGTGCCTGGAGTGGGAGCTTCCTTTCCTACAATGAGCAGTTCTTC	CAWSGSFLSYNEQFF
TRBV27	-	TRBJ1-2	TRBD1	TGTGCCAGCAAACCGGGACAGGGGCTTGGCTACACCTTC	CASKPGQGLGYTF
TRBV5-4	-	TRBJ1-2	-	TGTGCCAGCAGCCAAGGAGGTGGAGGGAACGGCTACACCTTC	CASSQGGGGNGYTF
TRBV27	-	TRBJ2-3	TRBD2	TGTGCCAGCAGTCCCCGGGACTATAACACAGATACGCAGTATTTT	CASSPRDYNTDTQYF
TRBV9	-	TRBJ2-7	TRBD2	TGTGCCAGCAGCGCCGAGGGACTAGCGGAATTATACGAGCAGTACTTC	CASSAEGLAELYEQYF
TRBV13	-	TRBJ1-3	TRBD1	TGTGCCAGCATGGACAGGGGAGTCTCTGGAAACACCATATATTTT	CASMDRGVSGNTIYF
TRBV11-2	-	TRBJ1-5	-	TGTGCCAGCAGCCCCCTGAGGGGCCAGCCCCAGCATTTT	CASSPLRGQPQHF
TRBV5-6	-	TRBJ2-5	TRBD1	TGTGCCAGCAGCTTGGCAGGGGGTGAGACCCAGTACTTC	CASSLAGGETQYF
TRBV4-2	few	TRBJ2-2	TRBD2	TGTGCCAGCAGCCCAGGGACTAACGGGGAGCTGTTTTTT	CASSPGTNGELFF
TRBV28	-	TRBJ2-5	-	TGTGCCAGCAGTTACGGGACCCAGTACTTC	CASSYGTQYF
TRBV4-1	-	TRBJ1-4	-	TGCGCCAGCAGCCAAGATAACCCCAGGATTTCAGAAAAACTGTTTTTT	CASSQDNPRISEKLFF
TRBV6-6	-	TRBJ2-4	-	TGTGCCAGCAGTCCCTCGTACATTCAGTACTTC	CASSPSYIQYF
TRBV11-2	-	TRBJ2-7	TRBD2	TGTGCCAGCAGCCTCGTAGCGGGAGTCCGCGAGCAGTACTTC	CASSLVAGVREQYF
TRBV15	-	TRBJ1-1	TRBD1	TGTGCCACCAGCACCGGGACAGGGTTGGGTGGAACTGAAGCTTTCTTT	CATSTGTGLGGTEAFF
TRBV7-2	-	TRBJ2-1	TRBD2	TGTGCCAGCAGCTGGCGACTAGCGGGAGGTTCCTACAATGAGCAGTTCTTC	CASSWRLAGGSYNEQFF
TRBV10-3	-	TRBJ2-5	-	TGTGCCATCAGTGAGGGCTCAACAGGAGGAGAGACCCAGTACTTC	CAISEGSTGGETQYF
TRBV7-9	-	TRBJ1-1	-	TGTGCCAGCAGCTTAAGGTTGGGTAAGAACGACACTGAAGCTTTCTTT	CASSLRLGKNDTEAFF
TRBV6-5	few	TRBJ1-5	-	TGTGCCAGCCGGCCCGGTGGCAATCAGCCCCAGCATTTT	CASRPGGNQPQHF
TRBV7-8	-	TRBJ2-3	-	TGTGCCGGAAGCGAGCCCCAAGCAGATACGCAGTATTTT	CAGSEPQADTQYF
TRBV19	-	TRBJ1-5	-	TGTGCCAGTAGTTTCGCCACGGGGTCGGGTCAGCCCCAGCATTTT	CASSFATGSGQPQHF